Listed here is a single TCR beta chain. These data are taken from a study of T-cell reconstitution after alpha-beta-depleted transplantation in children. The CDR3 is made up of 15 amino acids. Germline CDR1 ENHRY, CDR2 SYGVKD. V was cut by 5 bases and J by 6 bases, with 19 bases left in between. Unique molecular identifiers were incorporated when the TCRbeta library was constructed. TCRdb re-called the PCR reads through MiXCR, storing one row per CDR3 protein. The data hold more than 200,000 distinct CDR3 sequences, with about 9.6% observed a single time. This material consisted of PBMCs from the stem cell graft donor, taken from the stem cell graft. The rearrangement uses TRBV10-3 and TRBJ1-2, with D possibly being TRBD1 (6 bases). The TCR comes from a human donor who donated a stem cell graft to a child with SCID. The CDR3 DNA sequence: TGTGCCATCAGTCCCTGGGGGCAACTGGACGATGGCTACACCTTC. Translating it yields CAISPWGQLDDGYTF.